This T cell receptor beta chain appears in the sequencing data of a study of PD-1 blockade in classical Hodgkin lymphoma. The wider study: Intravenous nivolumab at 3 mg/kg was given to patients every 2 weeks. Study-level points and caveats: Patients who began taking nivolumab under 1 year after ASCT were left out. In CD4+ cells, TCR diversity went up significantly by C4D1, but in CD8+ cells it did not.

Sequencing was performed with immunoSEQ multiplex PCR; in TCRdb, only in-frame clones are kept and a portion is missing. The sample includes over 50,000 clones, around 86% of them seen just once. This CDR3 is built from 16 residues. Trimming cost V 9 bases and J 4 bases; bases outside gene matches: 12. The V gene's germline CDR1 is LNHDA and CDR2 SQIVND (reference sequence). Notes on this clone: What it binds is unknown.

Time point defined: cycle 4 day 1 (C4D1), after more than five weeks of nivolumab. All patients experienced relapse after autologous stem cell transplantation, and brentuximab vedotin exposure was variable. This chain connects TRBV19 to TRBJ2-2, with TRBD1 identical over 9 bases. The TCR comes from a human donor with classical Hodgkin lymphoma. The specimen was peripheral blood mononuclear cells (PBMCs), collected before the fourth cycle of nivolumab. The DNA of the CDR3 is TGTGCCAGCCGGGACAGGGTAATTCTGAGCACCGGGGAGCTGTTTTTT. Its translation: CASRDRVILSTGELFF.